The 14 T cell receptor beta chains below all came from one sample that was sequenced in a study of patients and donors after allogeneic stem cell transplantation (dated by TCRdb to 2019 to 2021). The library was made by RT-PCR. Sequencing used a NextSeq 550. TCRdb trimmed public reads at Q25 via fastp, called clones via MiXCR and kept in-frame beta chains. Identical CDR3 proteins give one entry, which carries the most common genes and DNA. This sample comprises approximately 200,000 distinct CDR3 sequences, more than 35% of them detected only once. The ten largest make up 33% of the sample. The sequencing sample was made of blood, either unsorted or a sorted T cell fraction (not recorded which). The origin of the receptors is a human donor who was either an allogeneic HSCT recipient or a stem cell or donor lymphocyte infusion donor (not recorded which). It is not recorded whose cells these are; they may come from a transplant donor.

V is TRBV12-3 or TRBV12-4 and J is TRBJ2-5; 13 nucleotides match TRBD2. Trimming at V came to 7 bases and at J to 2 bases, leaving 4 bases not matched to a gene. The CDR3 covers 15 residues. DNA of the CDR3: TGTGCCAGCACCCCGGGACTAGCGGGACAAGAGACCCAGTACTTC. It encodes CASTPGLAGQETQYF.

CDR3 loop: CASRNPPDINTEAFF. The CDR3 DNA follows: TGTGCCAGCAGAAACCCCCCGGACATAAACACTGAAGCTTTCTTT. The chain is built from TRBV28 and TRBJ1-1; D perhaps matches TRBD1 (5 bases). The germline gives CDR1 MDHEN, CDR2 SYDVKM. The CDR3 loop spans 15 amino acids. Trimming took off 6 bases at V and 2 bases at J, with 16 bases between the two ends.

On this clonotype: Because the CDR3 is missing its conserved closing phenylalanine or tryptophan, this is likely a read error. It is unclear where the CDR3 begins or ends on the DNA, so no DNA is shown, and the CDR3 is as TCRdb lists it. V and J are TRBV7-2 and TRBJ2-3. Germline V gene lookup returns CDR1 SGHTA and CDR2 FQGNSA. The CDR3 has 12 residues if both end residues are counted. The CDR3 sequence is CASSNSQIRSIL.

This chain links TRBV5-1 with TRBJ2-1, with TRBD2 identical over 11 bases. CDR1 is SGHRS and CDR2 is YFSETQ in the germline V gene. V gave up 4 bases and J gave up 6 bases; unmatched junction bases: 9. The CDR3 is made up of 16 amino acids. The CDR3 is CASSLGGTSGTNEQFF. The CDR3 nucleotides are TGCGCCAGCAGCCTAGGCGGGACTAGCGGTACCAATGAGCAGTTCTTC.

In nucleotides, the CDR3 is TGCGCCAGCAGCTTGGCCCTAGATACGCAGTATTTT. Its translation: CASSLALDTQYF. The chain carries TRBV5-1 and TRBJ2-3; no clear D gene. Trimming removed 0 bases from V and 5 bases from J, with 4 bases in between. This CDR3 region has 12 residues. Germline CDR1 is SGHRS and CDR2 is YFSETQ.

The rearrangement links TRBV15 to TRBJ2-2, with 7 nucleotides matching TRBD1. The CDR3 is made up of 18 amino acids. The germline V gene has CDR1 LNHNV and CDR2 YYDKDF (reference sequence). The V gene end was trimmed by 0 bases and the J gene end by 0 bases; junction bases not matched to a gene: 7. CDR3 residues: CATSRDPPGTANTGELFF. CDR3 nucleotides: TGTGCCACCAGCAGAGATCCCCCCGGGACAGCGAACACCGGGGAGCTGTTTTTT.

This clonotype was seen more than once but under ten times. The chain carries TRBV6-2 or TRBV6-3 and TRBJ2-7; D uncertain. CDR3 size: 14 residues. V was shortened by 8 bases and J by 5 bases, with 19 bases between the two germline ends. The germline CDR1 and CDR2 sequences are MNHEY and SVGEGT. CDR3 sequence reads: CASVDPFSSDEQYF. Here the CDR3 DNA reads TGTGCCAGCGTCGACCCATTCTCTTCCGACGAGCAGTACTTC.

V gene TRBV5-1 combines with J gene TRBJ2-7; D unclear. From germline, CDR1 is SGHRS and CDR2 YFSETQ. The CDR3 contains 13 residues. With 5 bases removed from V and 6 bases from J, the gap between germline ends came to 15 bases. The CDR3 protein is CASRPYRGREQYF. CDR3 DNA sequence: TGCGCCAGCAGGCCTTACCGCGGTCGCGAGCAGTACTTC. Complete variable domain (other parts from reference TRBV5-1 and TRBJ2-7): KAGVTQTPRYLIKTRGQQVTLSCSPISGHRSVSWYQQTPGQGLQFLFEYFSETQRNKGNFPGRFSGRQFSNSRSEMNVSTLELGDSALYLCASRPYRGREQYFGPGTRLTVT.

The chain carries TRBV18 and TRBJ2-1; D unresolved. V lost 0 bases and J lost 9, with 9 bases in between. CDR3 length equals 13 residues. Germline values: CDR1 KGHSH, CDR2 LQKENI. In DNA, the CDR3 is TGTGCCAGCTCACCACCGCAGTGGGTTGAGCAGTTCTTC. The encoded protein is CASSPPQWVEQFF.

The chain uses TRBV12-3 or TRBV12-4 and TRBJ2-1; 7 bases are shared with TRBD1. This CDR3 contains 14 residues. The ends lost 1 base at V and 7 bases at J; junction bases unmatched: 4. The CDR3 is CASSLGQGVNEQFF. The CDR3, as DNA: TGTGCCAGCAGTTTAGGACAGGGTGTAAATGAGCAGTTCTTC.

This chain uses TRBV20-1 with TRBJ2-1; D is ambiguous. The CDR3 covers 14 residues. Germline CDR1 is DFQATT and CDR2 is SNEGSKA (reference sequence). Trimming removed 3 bases at V and 4 bases at J, with 13 bases between. CDR3 protein: CSARELAEYNEQFF. The CDR3, as DNA: TGCAGTGCTAGGGAGTTAGCAGAATACAATGAGCAGTTCTTC.

The V and J genes are TRBV5-5 and TRBJ1-2; D ambiguous. The CDR3 sequence is 13 residues long. V shed 5 bases and J shed 0 bases, with 8 bases lying between them. Germline V gene data show CDR1 as SGHKS and CDR2 as YYEKEE (reference sequence). CDR3 loop: CASSLIPNYGYTF. In DNA form, the CDR3 reads TGTGCCAGCAGTTTGATCCCTAACTATGGCTACACCTTC.

This clonotype was seen ten or more times. This rearrangement joins TRBV12-3 or TRBV12-4 to TRBJ1-3; no definite D call. The CDR3 has 14 residues. Trimming removed 2 bases from V and 0 bases from J, with 5 bases in between. The CDR3 reads CASSLSRSGNTIYF. The CDR3 nucleotides are TGTGCCAGCAGTTTATCCCGCTCTGGAAACACCATATATTTT.

This clonotype was counted between two and nine times. The chain joins TRBV20-1 to TRBJ1-5; D not resolved. Germline-derived CDR1 and CDR2 are DFQATT and SNEGSKA (reference sequence). The CDR3 runs 15 residues. With 1 base removed from V and 4 bases from J, the gap between germline ends came to 14 bases. CDR3 protein: CSARAPGVSNQPQHF. The CDR3 coding sequence is TGCAGTGCTAGAGCCCCGGGTGTATCAAATCAGCCCCAGCATTTT.